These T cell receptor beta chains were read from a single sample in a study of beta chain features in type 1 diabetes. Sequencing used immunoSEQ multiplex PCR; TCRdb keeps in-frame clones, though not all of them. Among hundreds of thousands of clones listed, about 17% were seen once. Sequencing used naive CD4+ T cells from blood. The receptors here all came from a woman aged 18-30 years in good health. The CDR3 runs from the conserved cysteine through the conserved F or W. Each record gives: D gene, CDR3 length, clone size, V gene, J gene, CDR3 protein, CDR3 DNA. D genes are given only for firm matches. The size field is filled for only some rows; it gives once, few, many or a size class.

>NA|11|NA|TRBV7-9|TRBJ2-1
CASSLERDLFF
TGTGCCAGCAGCTTAGAGAGGGACCTCTTCTTC
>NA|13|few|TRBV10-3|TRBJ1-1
CAISDKGRTEAFF
TGTGCCATCAGTGATAAAGGGAGGACTGAAGCTTTCTTT
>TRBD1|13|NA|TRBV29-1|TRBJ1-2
CSARTGANYGYTF
TGCAGCGCTAGGACAGGGGCAAACTATGGCTACACCTTC
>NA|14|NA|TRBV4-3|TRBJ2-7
CASSQGLRVYEQYF
TGCGCCAGCAGCCAAGGGCTCAGGGTCTACGAGCAGTACTTC
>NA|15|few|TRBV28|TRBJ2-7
CASTPERARFYEQYF
TGTGCCAGCACCCCGGAGAGGGCAAGGTTCTACGAGCAGTACTTC
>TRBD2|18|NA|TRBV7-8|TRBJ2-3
CASSQIGGRALGTDTQYF
TGTGCCAGCAGCCAAATCGGCGGGAGGGCCCTTGGCACAGATACGCAGTATTTT
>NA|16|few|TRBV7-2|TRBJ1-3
CASSFSGTLGGNTIYF
TGTGCCAGCAGCTTTTCCGGGACACTCGGAGGAAACACCATATATTTT
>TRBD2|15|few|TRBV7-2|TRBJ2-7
CASSLGSSGSYEQYF
TGTGCCAGCAGCTTAGGTTCTAGCGGATCCTACGAGCAGTACTTC
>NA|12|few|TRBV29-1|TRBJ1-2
CSVEAGYSGYTF
TGCAGCGTTGAGGCTGGGTATAGTGGCTACACCTTC
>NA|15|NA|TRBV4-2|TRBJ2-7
CASSHTGSGAPEQYF
TGTGCCAGCAGCCATACAGGGAGCGGCGCCCCCGAGCAGTACTTC
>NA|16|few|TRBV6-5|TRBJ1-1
CASSYLGRGVNTEAFF
TGTGCCAGCAGTTACCTGGGGAGGGGAGTGAACACTGAAGCTTTCTTT
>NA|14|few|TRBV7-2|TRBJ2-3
CASSRTVFTDTQYF
TGTGCCAGCAGCCGGACGGTGTTCACAGATACGCAGTATTTT
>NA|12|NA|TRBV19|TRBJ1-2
CASSQSRLGYTF
TGTGCCAGTAGCCAATCAAGGCTCGGCTACACCTTC
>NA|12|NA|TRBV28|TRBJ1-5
CASTGGNQPQHF
TGTGCCAGCACCGGGGGCAATCAGCCCCAGCATTTT
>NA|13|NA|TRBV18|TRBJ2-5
CASSHGPQETQYF
TGTGCCAGCTCACACGGACCCCAAGAGACCCAGTACTTC
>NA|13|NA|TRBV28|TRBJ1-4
CATTGGHLGKLFF
TGTGCCACAACGGGAGGACACCTGGGAAAACTGTTTTTT
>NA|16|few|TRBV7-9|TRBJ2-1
CASSRTGAGAPNEQFF
TGTGCCAGCAGCCGAACTGGAGCGGGTGCCCCCAATGAGCAGTTCTTC
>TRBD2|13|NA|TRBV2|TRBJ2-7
CASREPLAYEQYF
TGTGCCAGCAGAGAACCACTAGCGTACGAGCAGTACTTC
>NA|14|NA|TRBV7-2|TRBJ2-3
CASSLEDGGHTQYF
TGTGCCAGCAGCTTAGAAGACGGAGGTCATACGCAGTATTTT
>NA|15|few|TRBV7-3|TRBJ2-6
CASSSASSGANVLTF
TGTGCCAGCAGCTCTGCATCCTCTGGGGCCAACGTCCTGACTTTC
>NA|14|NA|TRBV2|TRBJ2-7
CASNEFSWTPEQYF
TGTGCCAGCAATGAATTTTCGTGGACTCCCGAGCAGTACTTC
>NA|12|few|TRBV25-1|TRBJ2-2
CAFKGNTGELFF
TGTGCCTTCAAGGGGAACACCGGGGAGCTGTTTTTT
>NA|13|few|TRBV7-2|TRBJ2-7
CASSFRRGVEQYF
TGTGCCAGCAGCTTTCGCAGGGGCGTCGAGCAGTACTTC
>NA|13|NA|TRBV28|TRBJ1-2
CASSLEGFSGYTF
TGTGCCAGCAGTTTAGAAGGGTTCTCTGGCTACACCTTC
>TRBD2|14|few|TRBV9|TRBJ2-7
CASSAGTSVEEQYF
TGTGCCAGCAGCGCCGGGACTAGCGTAGAGGAGCAGTACTTC
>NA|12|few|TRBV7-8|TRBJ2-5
CASSLGLKTQYF
TGTGCCAGCAGCTTGGGGCTGAAGACCCAGTACTTC
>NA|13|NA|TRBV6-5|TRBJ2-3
CASSEVSPGTQYF
TGTGCCAGCAGTGAGGTGTCCCCGGGGACGCAGTATTTT
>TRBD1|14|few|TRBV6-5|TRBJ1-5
CASSRQGDNQPQHF
TGTGCCAGCAGCCGACAGGGGGACAATCAGCCCCAGCATTTT
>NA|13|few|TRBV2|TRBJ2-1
CASSRDTPGEQFF
TGTGCCAGCAGCCGGGACACCCCGGGTGAGCAGTTCTTC
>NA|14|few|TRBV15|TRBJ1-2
CATSRDVAGYGYTF
TGTGCCACCAGCAGAGATGTGGCTGGCTATGGCTACACCTTC
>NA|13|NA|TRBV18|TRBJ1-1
CASSPGANTEAFF
TGTGCCAGCTCACCTGGGGCGAACACTGAAGCTTTCTTT
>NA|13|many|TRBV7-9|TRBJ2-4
CASSRQEGSIQYF
TGTGCCAGCAGTCGACAGGAGGGGAGCATTCAGTACTTC
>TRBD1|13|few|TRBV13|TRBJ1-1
CASSLGWDREAFF
TGTGCCAGCAGCTTGGGTTGGGACAGGGAAGCTTTCTTT
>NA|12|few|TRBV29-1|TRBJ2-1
CSVILRNNEQFF
TGCAGCGTCATCTTACGGAACAATGAGCAGTTCTTC
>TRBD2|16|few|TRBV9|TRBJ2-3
CASSAQAGAGTDTQYF
TGTGCCAGCAGCGCGCAAGCGGGAGCGGGAACAGATACGCAGTATTTT
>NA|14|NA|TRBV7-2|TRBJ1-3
CASSLAASGNTIYF
TGTGCCAGCAGCTTAGCGGCCTCTGGAAACACCATATATTTT
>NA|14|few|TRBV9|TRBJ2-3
CASSVASSTDTQYF
TGTGCCAGCAGCGTAGCTAGCAGCACAGATACGCAGTATTTT
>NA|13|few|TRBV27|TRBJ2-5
CASSPPARETQYF
TGTGCCAGCAGTCCCCCGGCCCGAGAGACCCAGTACTTC
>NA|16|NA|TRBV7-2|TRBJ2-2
CASSLDSRRATGELFF
TGTGCCAGCAGCTTAGATTCCAGGCGGGCCACCGGGGAGCTGTTTTTT
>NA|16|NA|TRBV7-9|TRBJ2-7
CASSLSAGRVTNEQYF
TGTGCCAGCAGCTTAAGCGCCGGCAGGGTGACCAACGAGCAGTACTTC
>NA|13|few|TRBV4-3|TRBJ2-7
CASSQDHGYEQYF
TGCGCCAGCAGCCAAGATCATGGCTACGAGCAGTACTTC
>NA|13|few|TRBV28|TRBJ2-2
CASMGWQTGELFF
TGTGCCAGCATGGGATGGCAGACCGGGGAGCTGTTTTTT
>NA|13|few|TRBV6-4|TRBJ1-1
CASRSQGNTEAFF
TGTGCCAGCAGAAGCCAGGGGAACACTGAAGCTTTCTTT
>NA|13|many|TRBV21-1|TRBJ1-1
CASSRDKNTEAFF
TGTGCCAGCAGCAGGGACAAGAACACTGAAGCTTTCTTT
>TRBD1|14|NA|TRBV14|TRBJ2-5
CASSKHVTGGTQYF
TGTGCCAGCAGCAAACACGTTACAGGGGGGACCCAGTACTTC
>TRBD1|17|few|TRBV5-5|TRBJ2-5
CASSVGQGSVLVGTQYF
TGTGCCAGCAGCGTTGGACAGGGAAGTGTGCTTGTTGGGACCCAGTACTTC
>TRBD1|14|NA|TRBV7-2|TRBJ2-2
CASSRTGGTGELFF
TGTGCCAGCAGCCGGACAGGGGGAACCGGGGAGCTGTTTTTT
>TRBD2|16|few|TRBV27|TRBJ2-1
CASRVTLAGKDNEQFF
TGTGCCAGCAGGGTCACCCTAGCGGGAAAAGACAATGAGCAGTTCTTC
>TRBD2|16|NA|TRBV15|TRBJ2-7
CATSRGLAGQPYEQYF
TGTGCCACCAGCCGGGGACTAGCGGGTCAACCCTACGAGCAGTACTTC
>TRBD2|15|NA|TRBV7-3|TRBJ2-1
CASSLIASGRNEQFF
TGTGCCAGCAGCTTAATTGCTAGCGGGAGGAATGAGCAGTTCTTC
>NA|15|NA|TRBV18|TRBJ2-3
CASSPSVRGTDTQYF
TGTGCCAGCTCACCATCCGTGAGGGGCACAGATACGCAGTATTTT
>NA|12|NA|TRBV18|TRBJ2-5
CASSPLAETQYF
TGTGCCAGCTCACCATTAGCGGAGACCCAGTACTTC
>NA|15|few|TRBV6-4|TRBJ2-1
CASSASGSSYNEQFF
TGTGCCAGCAGTGCGAGTGGTAGCTCCTACAATGAGCAGTTCTTC
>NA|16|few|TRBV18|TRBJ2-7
CASSPPSGGRGHEQYF
TGTGCCAGCTCACCACCGAGTGGGGGGAGAGGTCACGAGCAGTACTTC
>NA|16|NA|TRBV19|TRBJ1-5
CASRGTGIHSNQPQHF
TGTGCCAGTAGGGGAACAGGGATCCATAGCAATCAGCCCCAGCATTTT
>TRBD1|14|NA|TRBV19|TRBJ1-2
CASSIRQGGDGYTF
TGTGCCAGTAGTATCCGGCAGGGGGGCGATGGCTACACCTTC
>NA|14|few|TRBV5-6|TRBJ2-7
CASSFKTASYEQYF
TGTGCCAGCAGCTTCAAGACAGCCTCCTACGAGCAGTACTTC
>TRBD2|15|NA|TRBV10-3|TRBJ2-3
CAIQTSGSATDTQYF
TGTGCCATCCAGACTAGCGGGAGTGCGACAGATACGCAGTATTTT
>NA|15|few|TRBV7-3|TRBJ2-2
CASSLTTAAAGELFF
TGTGCCAGCAGCTTAACGACGGCCGCCGCCGGGGAGCTGTTTTTT
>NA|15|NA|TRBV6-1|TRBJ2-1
CASSRAGTSYNEQFF
TGTGCCAGCAGCCGAGCTGGGACTTCCTACAATGAGCAGTTCTTC